The 21 T cell receptor beta chains reported below all come from one sample, sequenced in a study of blood T cells in healthy people across ages. PCR was performed a second time for about 6 to 12 cycles using a sample-barcoded 5' primer and a J-beta primer mix. TCRdb reanalysed the 5' RACE reads using MiXCR and keeps one entry per CDR3 protein. This table has 800,000 or so distinct CDR3 sequences, more than 20% appearing once. This same sample was also taken into another study, of T cells of mothers and their children.

The sequencing sample was made of blood. These receptors all stem from a boy aged 10-17 years in good health.

This clonotype was counted between two and nine times. In DNA, the CDR3 is TGTGCCAGCAGCTTATCTGGCAAGGATGGCTACACCTTC. It codes for CASSLSGKDGYTF. The chain uses TRBV7-2 and TRBJ1-2; D not certain. CDR1 and CDR2 (germline): SGHTA, FQGNSA. The length of the CDR3 is 13 residues. V was clipped by 2 bases and J by 6 bases, with 10 bases between them.

The chain links TRBV3-1 to TRBJ2-3, with a tentative D call TRBD1 (6 bases). Deletions cut 6 bases from V and 1 base from J, with 14 bases between. Germline V gene data show CDR1 as LGHDT and CDR2 as YNNKEL (reference sequence). This CDR3 is built from 15 residues. CDR3 DNA sequence: TGTGCCAGCAGGCTCACAGGGTCGGGCACAGATACGCAGTATTTT. Translated, it gives CASRLTGSGTDTQYF.

The genes are TRBV7-8 and TRBJ1-2; D unresolved. The germline V gene encodes CDR1 SGHVS and CDR2 FQNEAQ. Trimming left V 5 bases short and J 4 bases short, with 8 bases between. CDR3 length equals 12 residues. DNA of the CDR3: TGTGCCAGCAGCGTCACGGTCTATGGCTACACCTTC. Amino acid sequence: CASSVTVYGYTF. Full variable domain (remainder filled in from reference TRBV7-8 and TRBJ1-2): GAGVSQSPRYKVAKRGQDVALRCDPISGHVSLFWYQQALGQGPEFLTYFQNEAQLDKSGLPSDRFFAERPEGSVSTLKIQRTQQEDSAVYLCASSVTVYGYTFGSGTRLTVV.

This clonotype occurred a few times. V usage is TRBV10-3 and J usage is TRBJ2-3, with D uncertain. The CDR3 extends over 12 amino acids. Trimming removed 0 bases at V and 6 bases at J, with 4 bases between. Per the germline V gene, CDR1 is ENHRY and CDR2 is SYGVKD. CDR3 in amino acids: CAISESLDTQYF. The DNA of the CDR3 is TGTGCCATCAGTGAGTCGCTGGATACGCAGTATTTT.

This clonotype has more than one count but fewer than ten. This chain joins TRBV4-1 and TRBJ1-1; D perhaps matches TRBD1 (6 bases). The CDR3 length is 15 residues. Trimming removed 3 bases from V and 5 bases from J, with 16 bases in between. The germline CDR1 and CDR2 sequences are MGHRA and YSYEKL. Here the CDR3 reads CASSQEKGVWTEAFF. The CDR3 region has the DNA TGCGCCAGCAGCCAGGAGAAGGGGGTATGGACTGAAGCTTTCTTT.

J is TRBJ1-6 and V is TRBV20-1; TRBD1 matches at 9 bases. CDR3 size: 15 residues. Germline assignment: CDR1 DFQATT and CDR2 SNEGSKA (reference sequence). V lost 2 bases and J lost 9; bases outside the gene matches: 8. The CDR3 region is CSARLPGQGSSPLHF. CDR3 coding DNA: TGCAGTGCTAGACTCCCGGGACAGGGTAGTTCACCCCTCCACTTT.

This clonotype was counted at least ten times. This chain links TRBV7-2 with TRBJ2-5; 8 nucleotides agree with TRBD2. Germline CDR1 SGHTA, CDR2 FQGNSA. The CDR3 is 14 amino acids. With 5 bases clipped from V and 4 bases from J, the junction kept 6 bases outside the gene matches. As DNA, the CDR3 is TGTGCCAGCAGCCATACGGCGGGAGGAGAGACCCAGTACTTC. Translating it yields CASSHTAGGETQYF.

This sequence joins TRBV4-3 and TRBJ1-5; no definite D call. Per germline, CDR1 LGHNA and CDR2 YSLEER. Trimming left V 2 bases short and J 5 bases short, with 16 bases between. This CDR3 is built from 16 residues. CDR3: CASSQTVGGPHQPQHF. The CDR3 nucleotides are TGCGCCAGCAGCCAAACGGTAGGAGGGCCGCATCAGCCCCAGCATTTT.

The chain carries TRBV4-1 and TRBJ2-1, with D perhaps matching TRBD2 (6 bases). The CDR3 is 17 residues long. Deletions cut 0 bases from V and 0 bases from J, with 12 bases between. Germline values: CDR1 MGHRA, CDR2 YSYEKL. The CDR3: CASSQEGLSSSYNEQFF. CDR3 nucleotide sequence: TGCGCCAGCAGCCAAGAGGGACTTTCCAGCTCCTACAATGAGCAGTTCTTC.

The chain carries TRBV28 and TRBJ2-5, with 7 bases that match TRBD2. The J call may be faulty, since TRBJ2-7 better matches the DNA end. CDR3 size: 13 residues. Germline values: CDR1 MDHEN, CDR2 SYDVKM. For the CDR3, the DNA is TGTGCCAGCACGACAGCGGGATATTACGAGCAGTACTTC. This encodes CASTTAGYYEQYF.

In its sample, this clonotype was seen a few times. J is TRBJ1-3 and V is TRBV12-3 or TRBV12-4; TRBD1 might be the D (5 bases). This CDR3 comprises 14 residues. V lost 5 bases and J lost 2, with 10 bases in between. The CDR3 region is CASSDQGPGNTIYF. DNA for the CDR3: TGTGCCAGCAGTGACCAGGGTCCTGGAAACACCATATATTTT.

There are a few counts of this clonotype. This chain connects TRBV29-1 to TRBJ1-2; D may be TRBD1 (6 bases). The CDR3 length is 14 residues. The V gene's germline CDR1 is SQVTM and CDR2 ANQGSEA. The V and J ends lost 5 bases and 2 bases respectively, with 15 bases between them. Here the CDR3 reads CSVPPTGLNYGYTF. The CDR3 DNA sequence: TGCAGCGTTCCGCCGACAGGTTTAAACTATGGCTACACCTTC.

The chain links TRBV10-3 to TRBJ1-2; TRBD1 is a possible D gene (5 bases). V lost 0 bases to trimming and J lost 9 bases, with 11 bases between them. CDR3 length: 13 residues. The V gene's germline CDR1 is ENHRY and CDR2 SYGVKD. The CDR3, as DNA: TGTGCCATCAGTGAGTCGGGACGACTTAGCTACACCTTC. Translated, it gives CAISESGRLSYTF.

The rearrangement links TRBV20-1 to TRBJ2-7; 13 bases line up with TRBD2. V lost 5 bases to trimming and J lost 5 bases; unmatched junction nucleotides: 6. CDR3 length equals 14 residues. Germline loops: CDR1 DFQATT, CDR2 SNEGSKA (reference sequence). Here the CDR3 reads CSAEGGLAGNEQYF. CDR3 coding DNA: TGCAGTGCTGAGGGGGGACTAGCGGGGAACGAGCAGTACTTC.

The table lists this clonotype with a few counts. The chain joins TRBV4-1 to TRBJ2-2, with a tentative D call TRBD2 (6 bases). V lost 2 bases, J lost 1 base, and 11 bases lay in between. The CDR3 runs to 16 residues. The germline V gene has CDR1 MGHRA and CDR2 YSYEKL. For the CDR3, the DNA is TGCGCCAGCAGCCAAATGGAGGGGAGGAACACCGGGGAGCTGTTTTTT. Its translation is CASSQMEGRNTGELFF.

The genes are TRBV29-1 and TRBJ2-5; D is unclear. With the DNA end fitting TRBJ2-1 better, the J assignment may be wrong. CDR1 and CDR2 from the germline V gene are SQVTM and ANQGSEA. This CDR3 has 16 amino acids. In nucleotides, the CDR3 is TGCAGCGTTGAGGGTATCCCGTCCCAAAGCCTAGATGAGCAGTTCTTC. Residues: CSVEGIPSQSLDEQFF.

This clonotype was recorded a few times. The V call is TRBV5-1, the J call TRBJ1-1; D remains ambiguous. V lost 0 bases and J 2 bases, leaving 8 bases between the germline ends. The germline CDR1 and CDR2 sequences are SGHRS and YFSETQ. The CDR3 totals 14 residues. The CDR3 is CASSLVEGNTEAFF. The CDR3 nucleotides are TGCGCCAGCAGCTTGGTGGAGGGCAACACTGAAGCTTTCTTT. The full variable domain, its missing parts supplied by reference TRBV5-1 and TRBJ1-1, is KAGVTQTPRYLIKTRGQQVTLSCSPISGHRSVSWYQQTPGQGLQFLFEYFSETQRNKGNFPGRFSGRQFSNSRSEMNVSTLELGDSALYLCASSLVEGNTEAFFGQGTRLTVV.

This clonotype showed up just a few times. This chain links TRBV29-1 with TRBJ1-2; D remains ambiguous. CDR1 and CDR2 (germline): SQVTM, ANQGSEA. Trimming stripped 2 bases from V and 2 bases from J, with 9 bases between. The CDR3 has 13 residues. The CDR3, as DNA: TGCAGCGTTGAATCCGACCGCAACTATGGCTACACCTTC. This translates into CSVESDRNYGYTF. The full variable domain, completed using reference TRBV29-1 and TRBJ1-2, is SAVISQKPSRDICQRGTSLTIQCQVDSQVTMMFWYRQQPGQSLTLIATANQGSEATYESGFVIDKFPISRPNLTFSTLTVSNMSPEDSSIYLCSVESDRNYGYTFGSGTRLTVV.

V usage is TRBV6-1 and J usage is TRBJ2-4; D is possibly TRBD1 or TRBD2 (5 bases each). From germline, CDR1 is MNHNS and CDR2 SASEGT. The V and J ends lost 6 bases and 4 bases respectively, with 13 bases between them. The length of the CDR3 is 14 residues. This CDR3 is CASRLGVAKNIQYF. CDR3 coding DNA: TGTGCCAGCAGACTGGGGGTAGCTAAAAACATTCAGTACTTC.

This chain joins TRBV28 and TRBJ2-5; D uncertain. The DNA end is more similar to TRBJ2-7, so the J call may be wrong. This CDR3 contains 15 residues. Germline V lookup: CDR1 MDHEN, CDR2 SYDVKM. The CDR3 is CASSLWADPNYEQYF. CDR3 nucleotide sequence: TGTGCCAGCAGTTTATGGGCCGACCCCAACTACGAGCAGTACTTC.

The chain joins TRBV5-5 to TRBJ1-1, with 9 bases matching TRBD1. Trimming at V came to 8 bases and at J to 14 bases, leaving 19 bases not matched to a gene. This CDR3 contains 14 residues. From germline, CDR1 is SGHKS and CDR2 YYEKEE (reference sequence). CDR3 sequence reads: CASETGGSLSSEFF. The CDR3, as DNA: TGTGCCAGTGAGACAGGGGGTTCTCTCAGTTCAGAATTCTTT.